Shown below are 4 T cell receptor beta chains from a single sample sequenced in a study of CD8+CD57+ T cells in acquired aplastic anemia. Profiles of TCR beta VDJ and CDR3 were generated from a genomic DNA template. TCRdb fed the reads into MiXCR, producing one record per CDR3 protein. Among around 150,000 distinct CDR3 sequences listed, less than 45% were seen once. The sample taken for sequencing was sorted CD4+, CD8+, or CD8+CD57+ T cells (not recorded which) from PBMCs. These receptors originate from a human donor in good health, serving as a control.

The chain carries TRBV7-3 and TRBJ1-2, with 11 bases aligning to TRBD1. Germline CDR1 and CDR2: SGHTA and FQGTGA. The CDR3 runs 15 residues. After removal of 0 bases from V and 8 bases from J, the junction contained 5 bases not matched to a gene. In DNA, the CDR3 is TGTGCCAGCAGCTTAACGGGACAGGGGGAGGACGGCTACACCTTC. Residues: CASSLTGQGEDGYTF.

This clonotype was counted at least ten times. V and J are TRBV24-1 and TRBJ2-1; D ambiguous. Per germline, CDR1 KGHDR and CDR2 SFDVKD. The CDR3 runs to 14 residues. Trimming stripped 5 bases from V and 3 bases from J, with 10 bases between. In DNA form, the CDR3 reads TGTGCCACCAGTGGTATCCAAAACTACAATGAGCAGTTCTTC. Residues: CATSGIQNYNEQFF.

The chain has TRBV29-1 and TRBJ1-3, with D possibly TRBD1 on 5 matching bases. Germline V lookup: CDR1 SQVTM, CDR2 ANQGSEA. This CDR3 has 11 residues. The ends were cut back, 6 bases at V and 4 bases at J, with 7 bases in the middle. CDR3 loop: CSVGGGNTIYF. CDR3 DNA: TGCAGCGTGGGGGGGGGAAACACCATATATTTT.

V is TRBV6-1 and J is TRBJ1-2; 7 bases fit TRBD1. CDR1 is MNHNS and CDR2 is SASEGT in the germline V gene. V gave up 7 bases and J gave up 2 bases; unmatched junction bases: 7. This CDR3 region has 14 residues. CDR3 protein: CASIGDRFNYGYTF. For the CDR3, the DNA is TGTGCCAGCATCGGGGACAGATTCAACTATGGCTACACCTTC.